This T cell receptor beta chain was obtained from a study of cytomegalovirus exposure and HLA in healthy donors. Primers: 60 Vbeta forward and 13 Jbeta reverse. The repertoire was sequenced with immunoSEQ multiplex PCR; TCRdb's copy has only in-frame clones and lacks some. The sample lists roughly 140,000 clones, more than 70% occurring once. J gave up 8 bases and V 6 bases, and 7 bases lay outside the gene matches. The CDR3 spans 13 residues. Germline V CDR1 and CDR2: SNHLY, FYNNEI. The chain joins TRBV2 to TRBJ1-2; 9 bases are shared with TRBD1. The sequenced material came from PBMCs. The sequence came from a woman between 50 and 59 years old in good health and CMV-seronegative. The CDR3 spells CASSTGGAWGYTF. CDR3 in DNA: TGTGCCAGCAGCACAGGGGGCGCGTGGGGCTACACCTTC.